What follows are 16 T cell receptor beta chains derived from one specimen sequenced in a study of early T cells in non-severe SARS-CoV-2 infection. TCRdb processed the 5' RACE reads anew with MiXCR; each CDR3 protein has one entry. Of tens of thousands of distinct CDR3 sequences listed, 14% were seen once; the top ten hold roughly 6%. Sequenced input: whole blood. The receptors were gathered from an adult who was a healthcare worker with PCR-confirmed SARS-CoV-2 infection or an uninfected control (not recorded which).

This clonotype was found many times. The chain combines TRBV7-9 with TRBJ1-6, with 9 nucleotides matching TRBD1. The CDR3 loop spans 16 amino acids. Germline V gene sequence: CDR1 SEHNR, CDR2 FQNEAQ (reference sequence). Trimming at V came to 5 bases and at J to 7 bases, leaving 9 bases not matched to a gene. The CDR3 DNA sequence: TGTGCCAGCAGCCCACTGACAGGGGGTGGGAATTCACCCCTCCACTTT. This encodes CASSPLTGGGNSPLHF.

The chain is built from TRBV28 and TRBJ2-1; 9 bases match TRBD1. Germline assignment: CDR1 MDHEN and CDR2 SYDVKM. The trim removed 8 bases at V and 5 bases at J, leaving 4 bases unmatched. The CDR3 runs 13 residues. In nucleotides, the CDR3 is TGTGCCAGCGGGACAGGGATTCACAATGAGCAGTTCTTC. Protein sequence: CASGTGIHNEQFF.

This clonotype has ten or more counts. The V gene is TRBV4-1, the J gene TRBJ2-5; TRBD2 matches 9 bases. This CDR3 comprises 16 residues. From germline, CDR1 is MGHRA and CDR2 YSYEKL. Losses at the gene ends were 6 bases for V and 2 bases for J; bases not matched to a gene: 10. The CDR3 coding sequence is TGCGCCAGCAGGAGACATTCTAGCGGGGCGCAAGAGACCCAGTACTTC. Amino acids: CASRRHSSGAQETQYF.

The V and J genes are TRBV29-1 and TRBJ2-5; D remains unclear. The CDR3 sequence is 12 residues long. Germline V CDR1 and CDR2: SQVTM, ANQGSEA. Trimming cost V 7 bases and J 3 bases, with 12 bases left between them. CDR3 amino acids: CSADSWKETQYF. CDR3 nucleotide sequence: TGCAGCGCTGATTCGTGGAAAGAGACCCAGTACTTC.

This clonotype was seen ten or more times. The CDR3 DNA reads as TGTGCCAGCATCGAGGACTACTATAATTCACCCCTCCACTTT. Its protein product is CASIEDYYNSPLHF. V usage is TRBV6-2 or TRBV6-3 and J usage is TRBJ1-6, with D unresolved. The CDR3 length is 14 residues. Trimming pared 7 bases from V and 3 bases from J, leaving 10 bases between. Per germline, CDR1 MNHEY and CDR2 SVGEGT.

This clonotype occurred a few times. J is TRBJ1-5 and V is TRBV2; maybe TRBD1 (6 bases). CDR1 and CDR2 from the germline V gene are SNHLY and FYNNEI. CDR3 length: 16 residues. Trimming left V 4 bases short and J 1 base short, with 14 bases between. CDR3 loop: CASSAGGAGSNQPQHF. The CDR3 bases are TGTGCCAGCAGTGCGGGGGGCGCGGGAAGCAATCAGCCCCAGCATTTT.

This clonotype was counted ten times or more. The chain combines TRBV6-5 with TRBJ1-1, with 7 bases lining up with TRBD1. Trimming at V came to 5 bases and at J to 13 bases, leaving 10 bases not matched to a gene. The CDR3 is 12 amino acids. Germline CDR1 MNHEY, CDR2 SVGAGI. CDR3 protein: CASSATGKSVFF. The CDR3 nucleotides are TGTGCCAGCAGTGCGACAGGGAAGAGTGTTTTCTTT.

In this sample, this clonotype turned up a few times. The V call is TRBV2, the J call TRBJ1-4; tentative D call: TRBD1 (6 bases). The CDR3 has 14 amino acids. Germline loops: CDR1 SNHLY, CDR2 FYNNEI. Trimming cost V 6 bases and J 8 bases, with 16 bases left between them. This CDR3 is CASSRRGLGEKLFF. The CDR3 nucleotides read TGTGCCAGCAGCCGACGGGGGCTCGGGGAAAAACTGTTTTTT.

V usage is TRBV20-1 and J usage is TRBJ2-7; 8 positions match TRBD1. There are 14 residues in the CDR3. V shed 8 bases, J shed 2 bases, and the junction held 11 bases outside the gene matches. Per germline, CDR1 DFQATT and CDR2 SNEGSKA (reference sequence). The CDR3 nucleotides read TGCAGTCCCAGGACCGGGACAGGTCCCTACGAGCAGTACTTC. Its protein product is CSPRTGTGPYEQYF.

This clonotype was seen only a few times. The V gene is TRBV10-3, the J gene TRBJ2-5; 7 bases are shared with TRBD1. After removal of 4 bases from V and 1 base from J, the junction contained 6 bases not matched to a gene. The CDR3 is 15 residues long. Per germline, CDR1 ENHRY and CDR2 SYGVKD. CDR3 in DNA: TGTGCCATCAGTGCAGGGACAGAGAGCCAAGAGACCCAGTACTTC. It encodes CAISAGTESQETQYF.

The rearrangement links TRBV10-3 to TRBJ2-7; D is unresolved. V lost 2 bases to trimming and J lost 3 bases, with 8 bases between them. The CDR3 totals 13 residues. Looked up from germline, CDR1 is ENHRY and CDR2 is SYGVKD. This CDR3 reads CAISESSLYEQYF. CDR3 nucleotide sequence: TGTGCCATCAGTGAGAGTTCCCTCTACGAGCAGTACTTC.

The genes are TRBV7-2 and TRBJ2-5, with TRBD1 as a possible D gene (6 bases). The V gene lost 5 bases and the J gene lost 3 bases, with 16 bases spanning the gap. CDR1 is SGHTA and CDR2 is FQGNSA in the germline V gene. CDR3 length equals 15 residues. CDR3 protein: CASSLNPQGKETQYF. As DNA, the CDR3 is TGTGCCAGCAGCCTAAACCCACAGGGAAAAGAGACCCAGTACTTC.

The table lists this clonotype with a few counts. This chain links TRBV27 with TRBJ2-1, with TRBD2 identical over 10 bases. The CDR3 sequence is 14 residues long. In germline, CDR1 is MNHEY, CDR2 SMNVEV (reference sequence). With V trimmed by 4 bases and J by 9 bases, 6 bases remained unmatched. CDR3 in amino acids: CASSSSSGGGEQFF. As DNA, the CDR3 is TGTGCCAGCAGTTCCTCTAGCGGGGGTGGTGAGCAGTTCTTC.

This clonotype showed up just a few times. The chain couples TRBV6-5 to TRBJ1-5, with D perhaps TRBD1 (5 bases). The V gene lost 5 bases and the J gene lost 4 bases, with 12 bases spanning the gap. Germline CDR1 reads MNHEY; CDR2 reads SVGAGI. The CDR3 is made up of 14 amino acids. The DNA of the CDR3 is TGTGCCAGCAGTCCCCGACAGCAGAATCAGCCCCAGCATTTT. Translating gives CASSPRQQNQPQHF.

This clonotype appeared many times. The chain employs TRBV6-5 and TRBJ2-3; TRBD2 agrees at 13 bases. Looked up from germline, CDR1 is MNHEY and CDR2 is SVGAGI. The CDR3 totals 16 residues. V was pared by 5 bases and J by 2 bases, with 4 bases of the junction left unmatched. The CDR3, as DNA: TGTGCCAGCAGTCCACTAGCGGGGGGGTTCACAGATACGCAGTATTTT. This translates into CASSPLAGGFTDTQYF.

The chain combines TRBV4-1 with TRBJ2-2, with 10 bases lining up with TRBD1. The V and J ends lost 3 bases and 8 bases, in that order; junction bases with no gene match: 6. CDR1 MGHRA and CDR2 YSYEKL come from the germline V gene. The CDR3 is made up of 15 amino acids. CDR3 nucleotide sequence: TGCGCCAGCAGCCAGAGACAGGGGGCTATGGGGGAGCTGTTTTTT. Protein sequence: CASSQRQGAMGELFF.